This T cell receptor (beta chain) was captured by sequencing in a study of a mutant IDH1 vaccine in newly diagnosed glioma. At the level of the study: Initiation of the vaccine course occurred 4-6 weeks after radiotherapy alone, or alongside temozolomide cycles. Earlier treatment was radiotherapy, temozolomide, or both, with most getting both.

The sample's time point: week 5, during vaccination. Each vaccine dose was 300 ug of mutant IDH1 20-mer peptide, with topical imiquimod. Produced via immunoSEQ multiplex PCR; TCRdb's table is partial and in-frame only. The table lists over 45,000 clones, about 81% of them singletons. The CDR3 runs to 13 residues. Germline CDR1 reads SGDLS; CDR2 reads YYNGEE. Trimming took 6 bases from V and 0 from J, leaving 4 bases between them. As concerns this clone: Its antigen is not known.

The rearrangement joins TRBV9 to TRBJ2-6, with D unresolved. Source: PBMCs, taken from a glioma patient whose treatment included an IDH1 peptide vaccine. The receptor's source is a woman between 50 and 59 years old with glioma. CDR3 DNA sequence: TGTGCCAGCAAGGGCTCTGGGGCCAACGTCCTGACTTTC. Its translation: CASKGSGANVLTF.